The text below deals with one T cell receptor beta chain. Its antigen is still unknown. The entry originates in a study of cytomegalovirus exposure and HLA in healthy donors. The repertoire was sequenced with immunoSEQ multiplex PCR; TCRdb's copy has only in-frame clones and lacks some. The table lists over 200,000 clones, about 86% of them singletons. Study-wide points: Researchers counted over 150 TCR beta chains as cytomegalovirus-associated.

CDR3 size: 17 residues. Germline loops: CDR1 MGHRA, CDR2 YSYEKL. Unmatched junction bases numbered 7, after V lost 0 bases and J lost 5 bases. The rearrangement joins TRBV4-1 to TRBJ2-1; 10 bases agree with TRBD1. This receptor was obtained from a woman aged 18-29 years in good health and CMV-seronegative. Sequencing was done on a sample of PBMCs. CDR3 sequence: CASSQDSPGTGDNEQFF. DNA of the CDR3: TGCGCCAGCAGCCAAGACTCGCCCGGGACAGGGGACAATGAGCAGTTCTTC.